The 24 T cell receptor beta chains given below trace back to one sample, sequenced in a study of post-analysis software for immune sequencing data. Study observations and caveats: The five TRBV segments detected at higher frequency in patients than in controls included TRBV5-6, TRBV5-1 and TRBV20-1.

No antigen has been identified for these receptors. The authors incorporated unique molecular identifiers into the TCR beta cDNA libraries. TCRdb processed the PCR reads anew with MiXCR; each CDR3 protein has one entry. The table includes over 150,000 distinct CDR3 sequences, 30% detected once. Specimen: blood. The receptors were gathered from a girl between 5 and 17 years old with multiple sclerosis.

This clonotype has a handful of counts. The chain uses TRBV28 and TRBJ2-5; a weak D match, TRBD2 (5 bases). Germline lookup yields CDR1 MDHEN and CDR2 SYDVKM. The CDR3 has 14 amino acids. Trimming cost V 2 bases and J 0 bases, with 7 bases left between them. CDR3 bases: TGTGCCAGCAGTTTAGGAGGAAACCAAGAGACCCAGTACTTC. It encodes CASSLGGNQETQYF.

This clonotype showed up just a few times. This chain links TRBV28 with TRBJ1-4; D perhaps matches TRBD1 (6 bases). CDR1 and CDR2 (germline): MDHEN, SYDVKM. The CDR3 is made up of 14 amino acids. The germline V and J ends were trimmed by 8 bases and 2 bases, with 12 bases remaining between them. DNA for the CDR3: TGTGCCAGCGGATTAGGACAGACTAATGAAAAACTGTTTTTT. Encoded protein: CASGLGQTNEKLFF.

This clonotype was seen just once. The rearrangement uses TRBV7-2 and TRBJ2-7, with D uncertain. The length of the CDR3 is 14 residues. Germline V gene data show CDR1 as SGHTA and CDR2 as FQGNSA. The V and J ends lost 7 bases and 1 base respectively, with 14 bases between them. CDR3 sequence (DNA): TGTGCCAGCACCGTGACCGGGTTATCCTACGAGCAGTACTTC. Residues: CASTVTGLSYEQYF.

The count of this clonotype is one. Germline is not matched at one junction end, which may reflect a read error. The CDR3 nucleotides read TGCAGTGCTAGAGTTCCCTACATAGCGGGAGGGCCACCAACTTACAATGAGCAGTTCTTT. Its protein is CSARVPYIAGGPPTYNEQFF. The chain uses TRBV20-1 and TRBJ2-1; 11 bases agree with TRBD2. This CDR3 comprises 20 residues. Germline V lookup: CDR1 DFQATT, CDR2 SNEGSKA (reference sequence).

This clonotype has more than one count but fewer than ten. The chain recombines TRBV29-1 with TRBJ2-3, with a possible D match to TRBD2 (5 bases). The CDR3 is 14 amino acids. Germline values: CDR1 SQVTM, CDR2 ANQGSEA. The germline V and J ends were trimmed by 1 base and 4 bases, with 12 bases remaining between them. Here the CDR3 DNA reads TGCAGCGTTGAAGCACGGGGAATCCCAGATACGCAGTATTTT. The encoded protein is CSVEARGIPDTQYF.

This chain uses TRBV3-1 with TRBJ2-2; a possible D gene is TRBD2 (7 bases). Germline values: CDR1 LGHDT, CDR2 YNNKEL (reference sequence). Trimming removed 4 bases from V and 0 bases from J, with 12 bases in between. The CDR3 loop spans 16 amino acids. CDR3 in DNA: TGTGCCAGCAGCCGGGGGGGCCTATCGAACACCGGGGAGCTGTTTTTT. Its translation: CASSRGGLSNTGELFF.

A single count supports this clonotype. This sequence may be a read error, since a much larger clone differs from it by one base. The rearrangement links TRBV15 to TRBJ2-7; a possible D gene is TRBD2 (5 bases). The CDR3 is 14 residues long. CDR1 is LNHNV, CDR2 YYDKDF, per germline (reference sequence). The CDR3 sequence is CVTSRADGGYEQYF. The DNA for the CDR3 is TGTGTCACCAGCAGAGCGGACGGTGGCTACGAGCAGTACTTC.

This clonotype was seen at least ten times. The CDR3 nucleotides are TGCAGCGCCGCCAGGGTGACTAGCGGGTCTGAGCAGTACTTC. It codes for CSAARVTSGSEQYF. The J gene is TRBJ2-7, the V gene TRBV29-1; TRBD2 matches 10 bases. V was clipped by 7 bases and J by 7 bases; unmatched bases: 13. The CDR3 consists of 14 residues. Germline CDR1 is SQVTM and CDR2 is ANQGSEA.

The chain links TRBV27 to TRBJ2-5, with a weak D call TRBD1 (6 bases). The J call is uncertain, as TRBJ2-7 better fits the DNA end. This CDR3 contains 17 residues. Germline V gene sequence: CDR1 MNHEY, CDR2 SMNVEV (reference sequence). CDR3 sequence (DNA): TGTGCCAGCAGTTTAATGGGGTATGGGGGCAGAGTCTACGAGCAGTACTTC. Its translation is CASSLMGYGGRVYEQYF.

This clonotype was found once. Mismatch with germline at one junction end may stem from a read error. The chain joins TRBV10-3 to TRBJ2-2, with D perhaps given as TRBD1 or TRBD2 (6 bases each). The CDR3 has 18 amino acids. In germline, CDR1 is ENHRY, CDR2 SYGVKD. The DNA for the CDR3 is TGTGCCATCTGTGAAGTCCCGGGGGCGCAGTTGAACACCGGGGAGCTGTTTTTT. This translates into CAICEVPGAQLNTGELFF.

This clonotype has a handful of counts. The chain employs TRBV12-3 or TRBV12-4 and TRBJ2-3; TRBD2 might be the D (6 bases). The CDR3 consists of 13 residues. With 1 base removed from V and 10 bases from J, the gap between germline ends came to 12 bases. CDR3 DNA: TGTGCCAGCAGTTTAGATGTAGCGGCGCCGCAGTATTTT. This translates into CASSLDVAAPQYF.

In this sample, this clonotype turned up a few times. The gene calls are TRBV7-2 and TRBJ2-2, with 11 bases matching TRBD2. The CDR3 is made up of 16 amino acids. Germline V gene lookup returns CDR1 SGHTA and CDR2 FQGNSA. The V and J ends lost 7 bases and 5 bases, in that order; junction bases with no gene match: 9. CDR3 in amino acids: CASTKTSGAGTGELFF. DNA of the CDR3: TGTGCCAGCACCAAGACTAGCGGGGCCGGTACCGGGGAGCTGTTTTTT. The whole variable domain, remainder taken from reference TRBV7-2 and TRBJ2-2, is GAGVSQSPSNKVTEKGKDVELRCDPISGHTALYWYRQSLGQGLEFLIYFQGNSAPDKSGLPSDRFSAERTGGSVSTLTIQRTQQEDSAVYLCASTKTSGAGTGELFFGEGSRLTVL.

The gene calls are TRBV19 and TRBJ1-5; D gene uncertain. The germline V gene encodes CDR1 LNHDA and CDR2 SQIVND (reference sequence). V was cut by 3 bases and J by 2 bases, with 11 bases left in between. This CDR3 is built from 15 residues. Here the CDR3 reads CASSIMGYGNQPQHF. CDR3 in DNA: TGTGCCAGTAGTATTATGGGGTACGGCAATCAGCCCCAGCATTTT.

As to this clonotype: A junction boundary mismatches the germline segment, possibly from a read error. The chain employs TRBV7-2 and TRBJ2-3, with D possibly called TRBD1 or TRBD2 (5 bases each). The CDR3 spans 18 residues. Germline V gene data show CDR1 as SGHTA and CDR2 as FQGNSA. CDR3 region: CASSLEWFTRGTTDSQYF. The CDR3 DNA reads TGTGCCAGCAGCTTAGAATGGTTTACTAGGGGAACCACAGATTCGCAGTATTTT.

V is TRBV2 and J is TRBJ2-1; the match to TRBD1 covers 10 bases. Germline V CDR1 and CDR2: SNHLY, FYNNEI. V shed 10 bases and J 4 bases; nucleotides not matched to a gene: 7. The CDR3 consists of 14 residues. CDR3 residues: CANVRDRGYNEQFF. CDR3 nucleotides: TGTGCCAACGTCCGGGACAGGGGTTACAATGAGCAGTTCTTC.

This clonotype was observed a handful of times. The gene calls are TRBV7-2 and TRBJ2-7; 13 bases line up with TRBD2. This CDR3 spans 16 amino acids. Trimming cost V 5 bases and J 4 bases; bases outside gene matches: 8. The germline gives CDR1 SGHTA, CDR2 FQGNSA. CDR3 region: CASSPRTSGSQYEQYF. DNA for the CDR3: TGTGCCAGCAGCCCACGGACTAGCGGGAGTCAATACGAGCAGTACTTC.

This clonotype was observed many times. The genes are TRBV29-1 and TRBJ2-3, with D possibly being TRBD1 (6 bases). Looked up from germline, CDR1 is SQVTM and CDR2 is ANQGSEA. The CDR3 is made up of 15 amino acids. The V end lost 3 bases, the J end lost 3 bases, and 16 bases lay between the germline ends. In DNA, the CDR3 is TGCAGCGTTGACAGGGGAGTAATGAGTACAGATACGCAGTATTTT. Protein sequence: CSVDRGVMSTDTQYF.

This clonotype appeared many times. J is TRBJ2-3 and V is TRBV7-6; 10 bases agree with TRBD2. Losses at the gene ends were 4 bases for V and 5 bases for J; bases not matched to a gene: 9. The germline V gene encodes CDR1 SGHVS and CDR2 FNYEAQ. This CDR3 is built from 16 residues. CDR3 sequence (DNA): TGTGCCAGCAGCTACGAGCGGGAGGGCCTAGGAGATACGCAGTATTTT. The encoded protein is CASSYEREGLGDTQYF. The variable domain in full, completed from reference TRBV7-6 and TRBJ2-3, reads GAGVSQSPRYKVTKRGQDVALRCDPISGHVSLYWYRQALGQGPEFLTYFNYEAQQDKSGLPNDRFSAERPEGSISTLTIQRTEQRDSAMYRCASSYEREGLGDTQYFGPGTRLTVL.

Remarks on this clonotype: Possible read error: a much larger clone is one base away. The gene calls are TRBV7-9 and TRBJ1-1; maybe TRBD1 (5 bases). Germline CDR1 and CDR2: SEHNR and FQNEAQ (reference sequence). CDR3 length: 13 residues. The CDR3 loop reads CVSSQQDRTEAFF. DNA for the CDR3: TGTGTCAGCAGCCAACAGGACCGGACTGAAGCTTTCTTT.

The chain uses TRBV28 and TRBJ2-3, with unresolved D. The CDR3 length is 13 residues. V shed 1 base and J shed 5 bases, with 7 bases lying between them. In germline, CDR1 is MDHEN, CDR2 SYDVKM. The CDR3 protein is CASSLLAGDTQYF. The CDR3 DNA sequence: TGTGCCAGCAGTTTATTGGCTGGAGATACGCAGTATTTT. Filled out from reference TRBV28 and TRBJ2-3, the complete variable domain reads DVKVTQSSRYLVKRTGEKVFLECVQDMDHENMFWYRQDPGLGLRLIYFSYDVKMKEKGDIPEGYSVSREKKERFSLILESASTNQTSMYLCASSLLAGDTQYFGPGTRLTVL.

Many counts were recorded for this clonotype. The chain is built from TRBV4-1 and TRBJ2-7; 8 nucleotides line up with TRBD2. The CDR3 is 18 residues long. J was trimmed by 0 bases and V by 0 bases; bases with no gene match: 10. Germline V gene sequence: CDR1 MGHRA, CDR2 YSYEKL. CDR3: CASSQEGGWGTSSYEQYF. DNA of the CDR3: TGCGCCAGCAGCCAAGAGGGTGGATGGGGGACTAGCTCCTACGAGCAGTACTTC.

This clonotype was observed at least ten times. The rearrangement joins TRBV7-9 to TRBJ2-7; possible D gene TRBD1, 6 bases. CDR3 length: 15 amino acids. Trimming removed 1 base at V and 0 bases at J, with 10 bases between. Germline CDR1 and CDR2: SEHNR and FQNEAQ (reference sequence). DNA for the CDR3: TGTGCCAGCAGCTTAGAGGACAGAGCCTCCTACGAGCAGTACTTC. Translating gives CASSLEDRASYEQYF.

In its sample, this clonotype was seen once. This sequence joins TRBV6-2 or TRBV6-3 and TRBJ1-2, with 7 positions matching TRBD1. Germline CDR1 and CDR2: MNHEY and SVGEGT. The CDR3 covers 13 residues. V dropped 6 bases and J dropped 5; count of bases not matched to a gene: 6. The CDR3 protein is CASRFGTAYGYTF. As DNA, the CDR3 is TGTGCCAGCAGGTTCGGGACAGCATATGGCTACACCTTC.

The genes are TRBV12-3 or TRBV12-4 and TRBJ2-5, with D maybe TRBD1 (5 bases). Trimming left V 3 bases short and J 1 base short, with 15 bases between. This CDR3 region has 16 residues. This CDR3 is CASSFLRWGLQETQYF. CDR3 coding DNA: TGTGCCAGCAGTTTCTTGCGGTGGGGCCTCCAAGAGACCCAGTACTTC.